This T cell receptor (beta chain) was identified during a study of CD8 T cells in Susac syndrome. The authors reverse transcribed 0.5 to 1 ug RNA with random hexamers. Across 54 Vbeta and 13 Jbeta, TCR beta CDR3 was amplified with immunoSEQ multiplex PCR. TCRdb analysed the immunoSEQ multiplex PCR reads with MiXCR anew, one entry per CDR3 protein. The sample records 120,000 or so distinct CDR3 sequences, roughly 94% being singletons. The sample taken for sequencing was CD8+ T cells from PBMCs. The clonotype was recovered from a human donor with Susac syndrome.

The CDR3 reads CASSLQGDLNQPQHF. The CDR3 DNA is TGTGCCAGCAGTTTACAGGGGGATCTCAATCAGCCCCAGCATTTT. This chain joins TRBV7-9 and TRBJ1-5; 8 nucleotides agree with TRBD1. V was pared by 6 bases and J by 3 bases, with 7 bases of the junction left unmatched. Germline V gene sequence: CDR1 SEHNR, CDR2 FQNEAQ (reference sequence). CDR3 size: 15 residues.